This T cell receptor (beta chain) was identified during a study of CD8 T cells in Susac syndrome. It was with random hexamers that about 0.45 to 1 ug RNA was reverse transcribed. One entry per CDR3 protein results from TCRdb running MiXCR on the immunoSEQ multiplex PCR reads. Of about 440,000 distinct CDR3 sequences in the sample, approximately 85% were seen once. Both CD4+ and CD8+ T cells were negatively isolated, and TEMRA cells underwent FACS enrichment. The CDR3 sequence is 17 residues long. V gave up 3 bases and J gave up 4 bases, with 21 bases separating them. Germline V CDR1 and CDR2: SGHVS, FNYEAQ.

This clonotype was sampled from a human donor with multiple sclerosis. This rearrangement joins TRBV7-6 to TRBJ2-5; weak D call: TRBD2 (6 bases). The sequenced sample was CD8+ T cells from PBMCs. The CDR3 here is CASSFIPAAGRGETQYF. CDR3 bases: TGTGCCAGCAGCTTTATCCCGGCGGCAGGGCGGGGAGAGACCCAGTACTTC.